The 13 T cell receptor beta chains reported below all come from one sample, sequenced in a study of cytomegalovirus exposure and HLA in healthy donors. 13 Jbeta primers and 60 Vbeta primers were used for the PCR. Profiling relied on immunoSEQ multiplex PCR, and the TCRdb table lists in-frame clones only, not all of them. Of roughly 120,000 clones listed, less than 80% are singletons. Specimen: PBMCs. These receptors came from a woman in her thirties or forties in good health and CMV-seropositive.

J is TRBJ2-7 and V is TRBV28; TRBD1 matches at 7 bases. Germline V gene data show CDR1 as MDHEN and CDR2 as SYDVKM. The CDR3 contains 15 residues. Trimming at V came to 5 bases and at J to 1 base, leaving 8 bases not matched to a gene. CDR3 protein: CASSPTGTVSYEQYF. Written as DNA, the CDR3 is TGTGCCAGCAGTCCCACGGGGACAGTTTCCTACGAGCAGTACTTC.

The CDR3 region has the DNA TGTGCCAGCAGCCAAGGACTGGCGAATCAGCCCCAGCATTTT. Its translation: CASSQGLANQPQHF. The V gene is TRBV5-6, the J gene TRBJ1-5, with D hard to call. The CDR3 has 14 amino acids. The germline gives CDR1 SGHDT, CDR2 YYEEEE. With 4 bases removed from V and 4 bases from J, the gap between germline ends came to 12 bases.

The chain couples TRBV5-4 to TRBJ2-1; 9 bases agree with TRBD2. Germline CDR1 is SGHNT and CDR2 is YYREEE (reference sequence). The CDR3 is 16 residues long. Trimming took 3 bases from V and 3 from J; bases not matched to a gene: 7. The chain's CDR3 is CASSSRTSAVYNEQFF. Here the CDR3 DNA reads TGTGCCAGCAGCTCCCGGACTAGCGCCGTCTACAATGAGCAGTTCTTC.

This clone was seen only once. The genes are TRBV7-2 and TRBJ1-5, with D possibly being TRBD1 (6 bases). The germline V and J ends were trimmed by 4 bases and 8 bases, with 15 bases remaining between them. CDR1 SGHTA and CDR2 FQGNSA come from the germline V gene. This CDR3 comprises 14 residues. This chain's CDR3 is CASSSQTGQEPQHF. The DNA for the CDR3 is TGTGCCAGCAGCTCACAGACAGGCCAGGAGCCCCAGCATTTT.

The V and J genes are TRBV4-1 and TRBJ2-7; 8 positions match TRBD1. The CDR3 is 15 amino acids. With 3 bases clipped from V and 5 bases from J, the junction kept 9 bases outside the gene matches. The V gene's germline CDR1 is MGHRA and CDR2 YSYEKL. CDR3 coding DNA: TGCGCCAGCAGCCAGGGGTGGACAGGGAATGACGAGCAGTACTTC. This codes for CASSQGWTGNDEQYF.

The V call is TRBV7-2, the J call TRBJ2-1; 12 nucleotides line up with TRBD2. Germline V gives CDR1 SGHTA, CDR2 FQGNSA. The CDR3 runs 18 residues. J was trimmed by 0 bases and V by 4 bases; bases with no gene match: 7. The CDR3 coding sequence is TGTGCCAGCAGCTCGAGGACTAGCGGGGACCTCTCCTACAATGAGCAGTTCTTC. Translation gives CASSSRTSGDLSYNEQFF.

The rearrangement uses TRBV27 and TRBJ2-1, with unresolved D. From germline, CDR1 is MNHEY and CDR2 SMNVEV (reference sequence). The CDR3 consists of 16 residues. Trimming left V 5 bases short and J 0 bases short, with 14 bases between. This CDR3 reads CASSIRSRGSYNEQFF. The CDR3 region has the DNA TGTGCCAGCAGTATACGTTCCCGAGGCTCCTACAATGAGCAGTTCTTC.

This clone was seen only a few times. This sequence joins TRBV10-3 and TRBJ2-7; 10 bases align to TRBD1. V gave up 11 bases and J gave up 3 bases; unmatched junction bases: 4. CDR1 is ENHRY and CDR2 is SYGVKD in the germline V gene. This CDR3 comprises 12 residues. The CDR3 nucleotides are TGTGCCTCCTGGACAGGGGGCTACGAGCAGTACTTC. Its translation is CASWTGGYEQYF.

The chain couples TRBV5-8 to TRBJ1-2; the D gene is possibly TRBD1 (5 bases). The CDR3 extends over 13 amino acids. Germline V gene sequence: CDR1 SGHTS, CDR2 YDEGEE. Trimming removed 3 bases from V and 6 bases from J, with 12 bases in between. As DNA, the CDR3 is TGTGCCAGCAGCTCAGGGAAAAGGGATGGCTACACCTTC. Encoded protein: CASSSGKRDGYTF.

The V gene is TRBV5-1, the J gene TRBJ2-5; D gene ambiguous. The end of the DNA is better explained by TRBJ2-7, so the J call may be wrong. This CDR3 comprises 14 residues. Germline lookup yields CDR1 SGHRS and CDR2 YFSETQ. The CDR3 region has the DNA TGCGCCAGCAGCTTAGTAGCCAGCTCCTACGAGCAGTACTTC. It codes for CASSLVASSYEQYF.

The V and J genes are TRBV5-5 and TRBJ1-4, with 7 bases fitting TRBD1. The CDR3 is 15 residues long. J gave up 7 bases and V 0 bases, and 6 bases lay outside the gene matches. Germline V gene sequence: CDR1 SGHKS, CDR2 YYEKEE (reference sequence). The CDR3 region has the DNA TGTGCCAGCAGCTTGGTAGGGACAGACGCTGAAAAACTGTTTTTT. Amino acid sequence: CASSLVGTDAEKLFF.

The chain combines TRBV7-2 with TRBJ1-1; D possibly corresponds to TRBD1 (6 bases). V lost 5 bases and J 5 bases, leaving 15 bases between the germline ends. The germline V gene encodes CDR1 SGHTA and CDR2 FQGNSA. This CDR3 comprises 14 residues. This chain's CDR3 is CASSIQGEETEAFF. In DNA, the CDR3 is TGTGCCAGCAGCATACAGGGTGAGGAGACTGAAGCTTTCTTT.

In its sample, this clone was seen once. The rearrangement joins TRBV5-4 to TRBJ2-1, with 7 bases aligning to TRBD2. Germline loops: CDR1 SGHNT, CDR2 YYREEE (reference sequence). The length of the CDR3 is 17 residues. V lost 0 bases to trimming and J lost 2 bases; unmatched junction nucleotides: 8. CDR3: CASSLALGTNTYNEQFF. In DNA form, the CDR3 reads TGTGCCAGCAGCTTGGCCTTAGGGACTAACACCTACAATGAGCAGTTCTTC.